These T cell receptor beta chains were read from a single sample in a study of T cell clonotyping in hematopoietic cell transplantation. This table comes from immunoSEQ multiplex PCR, and its TCRdb copy is limited to in-frame clones, with some not included. The table shows 8,000 to 10,000 clones, with 93% occurring only once. Specimen: PBMCs, collected 100 days after allogeneic stem cell transplant. The receptors shown here come from a male patient aged 50 to 60 who had an allogeneic stem cell transplant from a related donor, so T cells may come from the graft donor. Some clones in this sample may be carry-over from other donors' samples. Each CDR3 is given with its conserved first and last residue. Fields, in order: D gene, V gene, J gene, CDR3 DNA, CDR3 protein. The D gene is left open where the match is weak.

-	TRBV7-2	TRBJ2-7	TGTGCCAGCAGCGTCGACGGGGCTTACGAGCAGTACTTC	CASSVDGAYEQYF
-	TRBV30	TRBJ2-7	TGTGCCTGGAGTGTACATAGAAAGTCCTACGAGCAGTACTTC	CAWSVHRKSYEQYF
-	TRBV6-1	TRBJ1-1	TGTGCCAGCGAGTTCGTGCCGGGAGGAAACACTGAAGCTTTCTTT	CASEFVPGGNTEAFF
-	TRBV28	TRBJ1-5	TGTGCCAGCGGGGTGAGTAGCAATCAGCCCCAGCATTTT	CASGVSSNQPQHF
TRBD2	TRBV4-3	TRBJ2-1	TGCGCCAGCAGCCAGTGGGAGGCGGGAGGGCCTGGAAATGAGCAGTTCTTC	CASSQWEAGGPGNEQFF
TRBD2	TRBV6-1	TRBJ2-1	TGTGCCAGCAGTGAAGCCCCCCTACTCGGGACTACCGACCGGAGTGAGCAGTTCTTC	CASSEAPLLGTTDRSEQFF
-	TRBV19	TRBJ1-4	TGTGCCAGTAGTGGAGGTCGGGGTGAAAAACTGTTTTTT	CASSGGRGEKLFF
-	TRBV5-4	TRBJ1-1	TGTGCCAGCAGCTCCCTCTTAGCAGGGGCTGAAGCTTTCTTT	CASSSLLAGAEAFF
-	TRBV18	TRBJ1-5	TGTGCCAGCTCCCACCTGAAGCGAGAGGAGGATCAGCCCCAGCATTTT	CASSHLKREEDQPQHF
TRBD2	TRBV11-2	TRBJ2-2	TGTGCCAGCAGCTTCCCGGGACTAGCGGGGGCCCCGAACACCGGGGAGCTGTTTTTT	CASSFPGLAGAPNTGELFF
-	TRBV13	TRBJ2-2	TGTGCCAGCAGCCGTCCGTGGGGGGCGACCGGGGAGCTGTTTTTT	CASSRPWGATGELFF
-	TRBV29-1	TRBJ1-1	TGCAGCGTTGTAGGGAACACTGAAGCTTTCTTT	CSVVGNTEAFF
-	TRBV7-9	TRBJ2-3	TGTGCCAGCAGCTCCGAGACGGAGTCCGCCTATACGCAGTATTTT	CASSSETESAYTQYF
-	TRBV5-1	TRBJ1-1	TGCGCCAGCAGCTTGGCCACGGGGAACACTGAAGCTTTCTTT	CASSLATGNTEAFF
-	TRBV25-1	TRBJ2-7	TGTGCCAGCAGTGAATCCCCCTCGGGGGTGGAGCAGTACTTC	CASSESPSGVEQYF
TRBD1	TRBV10-3	TRBJ2-7	TGTGCCATCAGTGAGTCACAGGGGGTTTGGAACGAGCAGTACTTC	CAISESQGVWNEQYF
-	TRBV30	TRBJ2-2	TGTGCCTGGAGTGTTACTGGCTCCGGGGAGCTGTTTTTT	CAWSVTGSGELFF
-	TRBV19	TRBJ1-2	TGTGCCAGTAGTATGGGCCAAGGCTATGGCTACACCTTC	CASSMGQGYGYTF